Presented here are 2 T cell receptor beta chains from one specimen sequenced in a study of control samples from healthy donors and cancer patients. The method was immunoSEQ multiplex PCR; TCRdb's version includes in-frame clones alone and lacks a portion of them. The repertoire holds about 44,000 clones, with around 87% as singletons. The sample consisted of PBMCs. The receptors originated from a woman in her fifties or sixties with lung cancer.

This clone appeared once. The chain is built from TRBV2 and TRBJ2-5; D unresolved. There are 11 residues in the CDR3. CDR1 is SNHLY, CDR2 FYNNEI, per germline. V was pared by 2 bases and J by 3 bases, with 1 base between. CDR3 in amino acids: CASSEKETQYF. Written as DNA, the CDR3 is TGTGCCAGCAGTGAAAAAGAGACCCAGTACTTC.

The chain is built from TRBV21-1 and TRBJ2-2; whether TRBD1, the table's D call, matches the DNA was not checked. TRBV21-1 represents a pseudogene. CDR3 size: 16 residues. The CDR3: CASSKGGRGRAGELFF. The DNA for the CDR3 is TGTGCCAGCAGCAAAGGAGGCAGGGGGCGAGCCGGGGAGCTGTTTTTT.